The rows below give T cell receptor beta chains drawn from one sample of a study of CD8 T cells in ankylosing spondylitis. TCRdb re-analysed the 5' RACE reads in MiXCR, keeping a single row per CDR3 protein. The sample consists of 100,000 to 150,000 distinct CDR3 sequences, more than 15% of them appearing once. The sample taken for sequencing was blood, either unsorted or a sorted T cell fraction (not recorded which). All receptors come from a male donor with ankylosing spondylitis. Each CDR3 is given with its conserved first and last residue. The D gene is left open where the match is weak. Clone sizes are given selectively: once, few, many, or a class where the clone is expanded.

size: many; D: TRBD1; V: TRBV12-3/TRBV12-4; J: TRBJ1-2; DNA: TGTGCCAGCAGTGTCTACAGGGGGAGTTATGGCTACACCTTC; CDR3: CASSVYRGSYGYTF
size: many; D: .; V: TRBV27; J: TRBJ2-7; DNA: TGTGCCAGCTCCGGTGGGTACGAGCAGTACTTC; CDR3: CASSGGYEQYF
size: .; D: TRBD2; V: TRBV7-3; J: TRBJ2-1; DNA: TGTGCCAGCAGCCCTAGTGGGGGGGAGGGATTCAATGAGCAGTTCTTC; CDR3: CASSPSGGEGFNEQFF
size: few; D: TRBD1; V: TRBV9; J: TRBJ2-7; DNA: TGTGCCAGCGGACAGGATAACTACGAGCAGTACTTC; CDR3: CASGQDNYEQYF
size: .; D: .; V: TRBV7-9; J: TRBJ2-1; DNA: TGTGCCAGCAGCTCCCCGGCGGAGAGCTCCTACAATGAGCAGTTCTTC; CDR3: CASSSPAESSYNEQFF
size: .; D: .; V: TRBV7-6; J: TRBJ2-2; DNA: TGTGCCAGCAGCTTAATGTCCGACGGGGAGCTGTTTTTT; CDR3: CASSLMSDGELFF
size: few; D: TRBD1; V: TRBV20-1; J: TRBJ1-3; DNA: TGCAGTGCTCCTGACAGGGGAGCTGGAAACACCATATATTTT; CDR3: CSAPDRGAGNTIYF
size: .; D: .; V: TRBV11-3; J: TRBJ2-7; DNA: TGTGCCAGCAGTGACCCCGGGTTTCGTTTGGCCGAGCAGTACTTC; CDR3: CASSDPGFRLAEQYF
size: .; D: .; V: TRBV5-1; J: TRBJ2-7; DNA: TGCGCCAGCAGCTTGTGGGGCGGGACACCCGTCTACGAGCAGTACTTC; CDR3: CASSLWGGTPVYEQYF
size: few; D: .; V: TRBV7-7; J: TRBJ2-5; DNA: TGTGCCAGCAGCTTGACAATGACAGTACAAGAGACCCAGTACTTC; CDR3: CASSLTMTVQETQYF
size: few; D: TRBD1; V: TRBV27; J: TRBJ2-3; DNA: TGTGCCAGCAACATCCGGACAGGGGGAACAGATACGCAGTATTTT; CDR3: CASNIRTGGTDTQYF
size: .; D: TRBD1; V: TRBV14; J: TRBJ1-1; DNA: TGTGCCAGCAGCCCAGGGACAGGGGGCACCACTGAAGCTTTCTTT; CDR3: CASSPGTGGTTEAFF
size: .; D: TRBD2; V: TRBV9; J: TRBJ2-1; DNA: TGTGCCAGCAGCGTAGTGGAACTAGCGGGAGGTAGTTTCTACAATGAGCAGTTCTTC; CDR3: CASSVVELAGGSFYNEQFF
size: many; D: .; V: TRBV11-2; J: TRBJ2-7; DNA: TGTGCCAGCAGCCCCCGGACTTCTATGTACGAGCAGTACTTC; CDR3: CASSPRTSMYEQYF
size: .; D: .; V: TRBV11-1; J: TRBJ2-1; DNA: TGTGCCACCCCGGACCCTCCCGCTGAAAAGGCGTCCTCCTACAATGAGCAGTTCTTC; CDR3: CATPDPPAEKASSYNEQFF
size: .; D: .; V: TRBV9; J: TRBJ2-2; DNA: TGTGCCAGCAGCGTCGCGGACAGGAACACCGGGGAGCTGTTTTTT; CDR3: CASSVADRNTGELFF
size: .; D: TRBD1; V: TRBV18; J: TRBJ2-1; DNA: TGTGCCAGCTCACCAACCAGGACAGGCCCTTTTGATGAGCAGTTCTTC; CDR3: CASSPTRTGPFDEQFF
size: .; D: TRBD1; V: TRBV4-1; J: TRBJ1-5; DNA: TGCGCCAGCAGCCAAGTGGGAGGGGGCATTCTAAGCAATCAGCCCCAGCATTTT; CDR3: CASSQVGGGILSNQPQHF
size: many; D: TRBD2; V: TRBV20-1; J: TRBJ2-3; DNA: TGCAGTGCTGACGCGACTAGCGGGAGTTATACAGATACGCAGTATTTT; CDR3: CSADATSGSYTDTQYF
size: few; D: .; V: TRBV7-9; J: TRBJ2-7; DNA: TGTGCCAGCAGCCCCCCGGCGGGAAGGGAGCAGTACTTC; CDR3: CASSPPAGREQYF
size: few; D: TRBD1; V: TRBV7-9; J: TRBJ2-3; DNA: TGTGCCAGCAGCACCGGGACAGGGGCTGATACGCAGTATTTT; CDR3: CASSTGTGADTQYF